Sequencing of this TCR beta chain was carried out in a study of response to subunit inactivated influenza vaccine. Study findings and constraints: Few new T cells, the authors suggested, are recruited by each seasonal influenza vaccination.

The germline CDR1 and CDR2 sequences are DFQATT and SNEGSKA (reference sequence). The CDR3 length is 13 residues. Trimming shortened V by 1 base and J by 3 bases, and 10 bases separated the two germline ends. TCRdb processed the RT-PCR reads anew with MiXCR; each CDR3 protein has one entry. The sample lists over 750,000 distinct CDR3 sequences; 21% were seen once. Notes on this clonotype: Its antigen is unidentified.

The clonotype originates from a man aged 50-59 years who received an inactivated influenza vaccine. The genes are TRBV20-1 and TRBJ2-7; D may correspond to TRBD1 or TRBD2 (5 bases each). Here the sequenced sample was PBMCs from blood, taken 4 to 6 days after vaccination. CDR3: CSARGRDGYEQYF. As DNA, the CDR3 is TGCAGTGCTAGAGGTAGGGACGGCTACGAGCAGTACTTC.